This is a list of T cell receptor beta chains from one sample in a study of post-analysis software for immune sequencing data. One entry per CDR3 protein, called by TCRdb with MiXCR from the PCR reads. This sample has 750,000 to 900,000 distinct CDR3 sequences; 46% occur once, and the top ten carry over 4.5%. The material sequenced was blood. These receptors were collected from a girl between 10 and 17 years old with multiple sclerosis. The CDR3 runs from the conserved cysteine through the conserved F or W. A D gene is named only where the DNA matches it firmly. Not all rows give a size; the values are once, few, many and, for expanded clones, a class.

TRBV5-6	-	-	TRBJ2-1	CASSLVEEQFF	TGTGCCAGCAGCTTGGTGGAGGAGCAGTTCTTC
TRBV28	-	-	TRBJ2-1	CASSLFEGDEYNEQFF	TGTGCCAGCAGTTTATTTGAAGGGGATGAGTACAATGAGCAGTTCTTC
TRBV4-3	TRBD2	-	TRBJ2-7	CASSQVAGERYEQYF	TGCGCCAGCAGCCAGGTAGCGGGAGAGCGCTACGAGCAGTACTTC
TRBV7-6	TRBD2	-	TRBJ2-1	CASSRGLAGHNEQFF	TGTGCCAGCAGCCGGGGACTAGCGGGTCACAATGAGCAGTTCTTC
TRBV5-4	-	-	TRBJ2-1	CASSSQDNHNEQFF	TGTGCCAGCAGCTCCCAGGACAATCACAATGAGCAGTTCTTC
TRBV20-1	TRBD2	-	TRBJ2-3	CSARWGSGRSDTQYF	TGCAGTGCTAGATGGGGTAGCGGGAGATCTGATACGCAGTATTTT
TRBV4-2	TRBD2	-	TRBJ2-1	CASSPAGGVLENEQFF	TGTGCCAGCAGCCCAGCGGGGGGGGTTTTAGAAAATGAGCAGTTCTTC
TRBV12-3/TRBV12-4	TRBD1	few	TRBJ1-2	CASGSGGKRAGYTF	TGTGCCAGCGGGTCAGGGGGAAAGAGGGCTGGCTACACCTTC
TRBV15	-	-	TRBJ2-7	CATSRGLAGSRYEQYF	TGTGCCACCAGCAGAGGATTGGCAGGCTCGCGCTACGAGCAGTACTTC
TRBV7-9	-	few	TRBJ2-5	CASSGSTRGETQYF	TGTGCCAGCAGCGGCAGTACAAGGGGAGAGACCCAGTACTTC
TRBV15	-	-	TRBJ2-7	CATSRALPASVSYEQYF	TGTGCCACCAGCAGAGCCCTCCCCGCTAGCGTTTCCTACGAGCAGTACTTC
TRBV7-9	-	-	TRBJ2-1	CASTGYNEQFF	TGTGCCAGCACTGGATACAATGAGCAGTTCTTC
TRBV11-2	-	-	TRBJ2-7	CASSFQPSGIGTRYF	TGTGCCAGCAGCTTCCAGCCATCAGGGATCGGAACGAGGTACTTC
TRBV3-1	-	-	TRBJ1-2	CASSHRGARSHGYTF	TGTGCCAGCAGCCACCGGGGGGCCCGCTCTCATGGCTACACCTTC
TRBV10-3	TRBD1	-	TRBJ1-1	CAISGDSSEAFF	TGTGCCATCAGTGGGGACAGTTCTGAAGCTTTCTTT
TRBV7-2	-	-	TRBJ2-1	CASILSADYNEQFF	TGTGCCAGCATCCTAAGCGCCGACTACAATGAGCAGTTCTTC
TRBV7-9	-	few	TRBJ2-1	CASSLSARSEQFF	TGTGCCAGCAGCTTAAGCGCGCGCAGTGAGCAGTTCTTC
TRBV5-1	-	-	TRBJ1-4	CASSQAGYGGTNEKLFF	TGCGCCAGCAGCCAGGCCGGCTACGGTGGAACTAATGAAAAACTGTTTTTT